Below are 17 T cell receptor beta chains sequenced from a single sample in a study of cytomegalovirus exposure and HLA in healthy donors. Primers: 60 Vbeta forward and 13 Jbeta reverse. This table comes from immunoSEQ multiplex PCR, and its TCRdb copy is limited to in-frame clones, with some not included. The table records about 200,000 clones, roughly four fifths of them present only once. Sequencing input: PBMCs. The source of these receptors is a woman younger than 30 in good health and CMV-seronegative.

The chain is built from TRBV1 and TRBJ2-3; TRBD2, the table's D call, lacks a check against the DNA. TRBV1 is designated a pseudogene. The CDR3 consists of 17 residues. CDR3 protein: CTSRGLAVLISADTQYF. The CDR3 DNA reads as TGCACCAGCAGGGGACTAGCGGTCCTCATCTCGGCAGATACGCAGTATTTT.

The chain joins TRBV21-1 to TRBJ1-4; the table calls TRBD1, which could not be checked here. TRBV21-1 is labeled a pseudogene. The CDR3 has 14 amino acids. The CDR3 bases are TGTGCCAGCAGAAAGAGCAGGGTAAATGAAAAACTGTTTTTT. This gives the protein CASRKSRVNEKLFF.

The J gene is TRBJ2-5, the V gene TRBV4-3; 9 nucleotides agree with TRBD2. CDR3 length: 17 residues. With V trimmed by 0 bases and J by 1 base, 6 bases remained unmatched. Looked up from germline, CDR1 is LGHNA and CDR2 is YSLEER. This CDR3 is CASSQEGGGGPQETQYF. DNA for the CDR3: TGCGCCAGCAGCCAAGAAGGCGGGGGGGGGCCCCAAGAGACCCAGTACTTC.

The V call is TRBV27, the J call TRBJ1-1, with D possibly TRBD1 on 5 matching bases. Looked up from germline, CDR1 is MNHEY and CDR2 is SMNVEV (reference sequence). The CDR3 sequence is 14 residues long. Trimming shortened V by 3 bases and J by 7 bases, and 15 bases separated the two germline ends. DNA for the CDR3: TGTGCCAGCAGTTTCGCTAAGGGGCGGATTGAAGCTTTCTTT. This encodes CASSFAKGRIEAFF.

This clone was seen more than once but under ten times. The CDR3 region has the DNA TGTGCCAGCAGCTTAGGAGGCGGGGCAGATACGCAGTATTTT. Translating it yields CASSLGGGADTQYF. The chain employs TRBV7-2 and TRBJ2-3, with a possible D match to TRBD2 (6 bases). This CDR3 has 14 residues. Trimming stripped 1 base from V and 4 bases from J, with 9 bases between. Germline V gives CDR1 SGHTA, CDR2 FQGNSA.

The genes are TRBV4-2 and TRBJ2-5, with D unresolved. The V end lost 0 bases, the J end lost 5 bases, and 13 bases lay between the germline ends. The CDR3 is made up of 15 amino acids. The V gene's germline CDR1 is LGHNA and CDR2 YNFKEQ. CDR3 sequence (DNA): TGTGCCAGCAGCCAAGATGGAGTAGTTGGGGAGACCCAGTACTTC. Translated: CASSQDGVVGETQYF.

This rearrangement joins TRBV2 to TRBJ1-2; D is ambiguous. The CDR3 is 12 amino acids. Trimming took 6 bases from V and 4 from J, leaving 9 bases between them. Germline CDR1 is SNHLY and CDR2 is FYNNEI. CDR3 region: CASSGGVYGYTF. The CDR3 DNA reads TGTGCCAGCAGCGGCGGGGTCTATGGCTACACCTTC.

J is TRBJ2-7 and V is TRBV7-8; a possible D gene is TRBD2 (6 bases). CDR1 and CDR2 from the germline V gene are SGHVS and FQNEAQ. This CDR3 has 15 amino acids. The V end lost 1 base, the J end lost 5 bases, and 15 bases lay between the germline ends. CDR3 coding DNA: TGTGCCAGCAGCTTAGGAGGAGGGTTGGTGAACGAGCAGTACTTC. Translating it yields CASSLGGGLVNEQYF.

The rearrangement links TRBV11-3 to TRBJ2-3; D is unclear. The CDR3 contains 13 residues. In germline, CDR1 is SGHNT, CDR2 YENEEA. V lost 3 bases to trimming and J lost 3 bases, with 7 bases between them. The CDR3 reads CASSFEETDTQYF. DNA of the CDR3: TGTGCCAGCAGCTTCGAGGAGACAGATACGCAGTATTTT.

The chain is built from TRBV28 and TRBJ1-5; D possibly corresponds to TRBD1 (6 bases). From germline, CDR1 is MDHEN and CDR2 SYDVKM. This CDR3 is 15 amino acids long. Trimming shortened V by 6 bases and J by 5 bases, and 17 bases separated the two germline ends. The CDR3 DNA reads as TGTGCCAGCAGCGACAGGCAGGGCAGGTATCAGCCCCAGCATTTT. It is translated as CASSDRQGRYQPQHF. The full variable domain, its missing parts supplied by reference TRBV28 and TRBJ1-5, is DVKVTQSSRYLVKRTGEKVFLECVQDMDHENMFWYRQDPGLGLRLIYFSYDVKMKEKGDIPEGYSVSREKKERFSLILESASTNQTSMYLCASSDRQGRYQPQHFGDGTRLSIL.

Here the CDR3 DNA reads TGTGCCAGCAGTTACCCTACGATCTCCGGGGAGCTGTTTTTT. Translated: CASSYPTISGELFF. This chain joins TRBV6-6 and TRBJ2-2; D ambiguous. This CDR3 is 14 amino acids long. Looked up from germline, CDR1 is MNHNY and CDR2 is SVGAGI (reference sequence). The ends were cut back, 2 bases at V and 6 bases at J, with 10 bases in the middle.

This chain links TRBV7-9 with TRBJ2-5; TRBD2 might be the D (6 bases). The germline CDR1 and CDR2 sequences are SEHNR and FQNEAQ (reference sequence). The CDR3 is 15 amino acids. The ends were cut back, 1 base at V and 3 bases at J, with 12 bases in the middle. CDR3 nucleotides: TGTGCCAGCAGCTTAGGAGGAGGGCCTGAAGAGACCCAGTACTTC. It specifies CASSLGGGPEETQYF.

The V call is TRBV29-1, the J call TRBJ2-3; 9 nucleotides align to TRBD1. With 7 bases clipped from V and 1 base from J, the junction kept 12 bases outside the gene matches. This CDR3 comprises 16 residues. Germline values: CDR1 SQVTM, CDR2 ANQGSEA. CDR3 in DNA: TGCAGCGCTTCCCCCCCCGGGACAGGGCGCACAGATACGCAGTATTTT. Its protein is CSASPPGTGRTDTQYF.

The sample holds one count of this clone. This chain connects TRBV7-2 to TRBJ1-1; no firm D call. The length of the CDR3 is 14 residues. V shed 7 bases and J shed 4 bases, with 16 bases lying between them. The germline CDR1 and CDR2 sequences are SGHTA and FQGNSA. In DNA form, the CDR3 reads TGTGCCAGCACCCGAGACACGACGTCCACTGAAGCTTTCTTT. Its protein product is CASTRDTTSTEAFF. Looking up the rest from reference TRBV7-2 and TRBJ1-1 gives the full variable domain: GAGVSQSPSNKVTEKGKDVELRCDPISGHTALYWYRQSLGQGLEFLIYFQGNSAPDKSGLPSDRFSAERTGGSVSTLTIQRTQQEDSAVYLCASTRDTTSTEAFFGQGTRLTVV.

This chain links TRBV27 with TRBJ1-2; maybe TRBD1 (6 bases). Germline V gene lookup returns CDR1 MNHEY and CDR2 SMNVEV (reference sequence). The CDR3 length is 14 residues. The V gene lost 5 bases and the J gene lost 8 bases, with 18 bases spanning the gap. CDR3: CASSINTGLGGYTF. CDR3 nucleotides: TGTGCCAGCAGTATTAACACAGGGCTGGGCGGCTACACCTTC.

J is TRBJ2-3 and V is TRBV7-8; 12 positions agree with TRBD2. Germline CDR1 SGHVS, CDR2 FQNEAQ. CDR3 length: 21 residues. Trimming removed 0 bases from V and 5 bases from J; junction bases left unmatched: 18. CDR3 DNA sequence: TGTGCCAGCAGCTTAGCCATGCGTCTAGCGGGAGGGCCTCCCACAAAAGATACGCAGTATTTT. Amino acids: CASSLAMRLAGGPPTKDTQYF.

The gene calls are TRBV7-2 and TRBJ1-4; TRBD1 agrees at 7 bases. Germline CDR1 is SGHTA and CDR2 is FQGNSA. CDR3 length equals 17 residues. The trim removed 1 base at V and 1 base at J, leaving 6 bases unmatched. This CDR3 is CASSLGNRGKTNEKLFF. In nucleotides, the CDR3 is TGTGCCAGCAGCTTAGGGAACAGGGGAAAAACTAATGAAAAACTGTTTTTT. Looking up the rest from reference TRBV7-2 and TRBJ1-4 gives the full variable domain: GAGVSQSPSNKVTEKGKDVELRCDPISGHTALYWYRQSLGQGLEFLIYFQGNSAPDKSGLPSDRFSAERTGGSVSTLTIQRTQQEDSAVYLCASSLGNRGKTNEKLFFGSGTQLSVL.